The clone carrying this T cell receptor (beta chain) has more than one count but fewer than ten. Its antigen is still unknown. As CD8+CD4-CCR7+CD45RA+ cells, naive CD8 T cells were sorted. These data belong to a study of molecular identifiers for immune sequencing clone quantification. The wider study: In replicates, RNA from about 20,000 or 100,000 naive CD8 cells was split five ways, four sequenced. Study findings and constraints: More than 97% of effector molecules, versus under 1% of naive-cell molecules, belonged to clones above 20 RNA copies.

Germline CDR1 is SGHAT and CDR2 is FQNNGV. V lost 4 bases and J lost 4; bases outside the gene matches: 11. The CDR3 runs 17 residues. For bulk TCR libraries, previously described methods and listed TCR primers were used. In TCRdb, the PCR reads were re-called with MiXCR into one record per CDR3 protein. The data contain approximately 54,000 distinct CDR3 sequences, almost 25% of them seen just once; the ten biggest clones take up over 1.5%. The source of this sequence is a human donor in good health. Some libraries in this study had Jurkat cell RNA spiked in. The rearrangement links TRBV11-2 to TRBJ2-7, with 12 bases lining up with TRBD2. The sequencing input was naive CD8+ T cells from blood, with Jurkat cell RNA spiked in. Subset of the sample: FACS-sorted CD8+CD4-CCR7+CD45RA+ naive T cells. Written as DNA, the CDR3 is TGTGCCAGCAGCTCCCGACTAGCGGGGGCCTTAGTGTACGAGCAGTACTTC. It yields the protein CASSSRLAGALVYEQYF. Based on the CDR3 plus reference TRBV11-2 and TRBJ2-7, the full variable domain is EAGVAQSPRYKIIEKRQSVAFWCNPISGHATLYWYQQILGQGPKLLIQFQNNGVVDDSQLPKDRFSAERLKGVDSTLKIQPAKLEDSAVYLCASSSRLAGALVYEQYFGPGTRLTVT.